The table lists the clone carrying this TCR beta chain with a few counts. Germline V gene lookup returns CDR1 KGHSH and CDR2 LQKENI. The CDR3 is made up of 16 amino acids. V shed 3 bases and J shed 10 bases, with 19 bases lying between them. The entry originates in a study of blood T cell repertoires in COVID-19. Turning to the study itself: Sites across the United States, Italy and Spain contributed samples from acute and convalescent COVID-19. PBMCs, B-cell-depleted T cells, or T cells were the source of the cDNA or gDNA that made up the material.

The authors' processing: Amplified reference gene primers provided the basis for estimating nucleated cell counts. Repertoires were generated with immunoSEQ multiplex PCR, while TCRdb's copy carries only in-frame clones and drops some. The V and J calls and clone size come from that table; D and trimming were worked out from the DNA. The sample lists approximately 200,000 clones, roughly 87% occurring once. The receptor comes from a man aged 40-49 years with active or convalescent COVID-19. V is TRBV18 and J is TRBJ1-6, with D possibly matching TRBD1 (6 bases). Specimen: peripheral blood. The CDR3 protein is CASSPLGRGGQSPLHF. CDR3 in DNA: TGTGCCAGCTCACCCCTTGGTAGGGGGGGTCAATCACCCCTCCACTTT.